This T cell receptor (beta chain) was observed in a study of shared T cell receptors in the human thymus. CDR1 is SGHRS and CDR2 is YFSETQ in the germline V gene. The CDR3 is made up of 16 amino acids. The V end was cut by 4 bases, the J end by 3 bases, with 19 bases between. Measured with immunoSEQ multiplex PCR; TCRdb has only the in-frame clones, and not every one. The table shows about 660,000 clones, with 80% to 90% occurring only once. In addition, the sample was reused for a study of human thymus T cells.

The V and J genes are TRBV5-1 and TRBJ1-2, with a possible D match to TRBD1 (6 bases). Specimen: thymocytes. The receptor comes from a boy less than two years old with a congenital heart defect. Here the CDR3 reads CASSGPQGRLHYGYTF. CDR3 sequence (DNA): TGCGCCAGCAGCGGACCCCAGGGGCGTCTTCACTATGGCTACACCTTC.